The 6 T cell receptor beta chains given below trace back to one sample, sequenced in a study of blood T cell repertoires in COVID-19. Repertoires were generated with immunoSEQ multiplex PCR, while TCRdb's copy carries only in-frame clones and drops some. The data show about 130,000 clones, roughly 84% seen once. The source material was peripheral blood. These TCRs come from a woman older than 75 with acute or convalescent COVID-19.

The sample holds a few counts of this clone. The J gene is TRBJ1-2, the V gene TRBV27; the D gene is possibly TRBD1 (6 bases). This CDR3 comprises 12 residues. Germline CDR1 reads MNHEY; CDR2 reads SMNVEV (reference sequence). Trimming removed 5 bases from V and 8 bases from J, with 12 bases in between. The CDR3 sequence is CASSPGTRGYTF. Written as DNA, the CDR3 is TGTGCCAGCAGTCCGGGGACACGGGGCTACACCTTC.

This rearrangement joins TRBV11-2 to TRBJ2-2, with D maybe TRBD1 (5 bases). The V gene lost 6 bases and the J gene lost 2 bases, with 10 bases spanning the gap. The length of the CDR3 is 14 residues. CDR1 is SGHAT and CDR2 is FQNNGV in the germline V gene. The DNA for the CDR3 is TGTGCCAGCAGTCAAGACAGAAACACCGGGGAGCTGTTTTTT. Protein: CASSQDRNTGELFF.

This clone was counted a few times. The chain links TRBV19 to TRBJ1-4; D is perhaps TRBD1 (6 bases). CDR3 length: 16 residues. CDR1 and CDR2 from the germline V gene are LNHDA and SQIVND (reference sequence). V was trimmed by 4 bases and J by 5 bases, leaving 17 bases between them. CDR3 sequence: CASSTIRQESNEKLFF. The CDR3 DNA reads as TGTGCCAGTAGTACAATCCGACAGGAGTCGAATGAAAAACTGTTTTTT. Using reference TRBV19 and TRBJ1-4 for the parts outside the CDR3, the full variable domain is DGGITQSPKYLFRKEGQNVTLSCEQNLNHDAMYWYRQDPGQGLRLIYYSQIVNDFQKGDIAEGYSVSREKKESFPLTVTSAQKNPTAFYLCASSTIRQESNEKLFFGSGTQLSVL.

The genes are TRBV4-1 and TRBJ2-1; 9 positions agree with TRBD2. V was pared by 1 base and J by 5 bases, with 9 bases of the junction left unmatched. The germline gives CDR1 MGHRA, CDR2 YSYEKL. The length of the CDR3 is 17 residues. The CDR3 DNA is TGCGCCAGCAGCCAAGTGATTGCTAGCGGGATTAACAATGAGCAGTTCTTC. It is translated as CASSQVIASGINNEQFF.

This chain uses TRBV6-5 with TRBJ1-2; D not resolved. Per the germline V gene, CDR1 is MNHEY and CDR2 is SVGAGI. With 3 bases removed from V and 1 base from J, the gap between germline ends came to 12 bases. The CDR3 has 15 residues. CDR3 in amino acids: CASSYLAGNNYGYTF. DNA for the CDR3: TGTGCCAGCAGTTATTTGGCAGGAAATAACTATGGCTACACCTTC.

The rearrangement uses TRBV6-4 and TRBJ1-2, with D possibly being TRBD1 (6 bases). V lost 6 bases to trimming and J lost 2 bases, with 13 bases between them. Germline V gene sequence: CDR1 MRHNA, CDR2 SNTAGT. The CDR3 extends over 14 amino acids. Written as DNA, the CDR3 is TGTGCCAGCAGCAAACAAACAGGGAACTATGGCTACACCTTC. Residues: CASSKQTGNYGYTF.